The clone carrying this T cell receptor beta chain was seen ten or more times. The antigen is unknown. The data are from a study of early T cells in non-severe SARS-CoV-2 infection. Study as a whole: Chains were not paired, and sequencing was done on bulk RNA from unsorted whole blood.

The CDR3 sequence is 12 residues long. Trimming removed 6 bases from V and 2 bases from J, with 8 bases in between. Germline V gene data show CDR1 as MDHEN and CDR2 as SYDVKM. Each cDNA molecule carried a unique molecular identifier. TCRdb re-derived calls from the 5' RACE reads in MiXCR, one entry per CDR3 protein. The sample shows 35,000 to 50,000 distinct CDR3 sequences, 5.5% to 6.5% of them seen only once. Study-wide points: Private and CD4 specificities were missed by VDJdb matching, skewed to anti-spike CD8.

The chain has TRBV28 and TRBJ2-7; D is unclear. The TCR was taken from an adult who was a healthcare worker with PCR-confirmed SARS-CoV-2 infection or an uninfected control (not recorded which). The sample was whole blood. The CDR3 DNA reads as TGTGCCAGCAGCAAGACCCCCTACGAGCAGTACTTC. This encodes CASSKTPYEQYF.